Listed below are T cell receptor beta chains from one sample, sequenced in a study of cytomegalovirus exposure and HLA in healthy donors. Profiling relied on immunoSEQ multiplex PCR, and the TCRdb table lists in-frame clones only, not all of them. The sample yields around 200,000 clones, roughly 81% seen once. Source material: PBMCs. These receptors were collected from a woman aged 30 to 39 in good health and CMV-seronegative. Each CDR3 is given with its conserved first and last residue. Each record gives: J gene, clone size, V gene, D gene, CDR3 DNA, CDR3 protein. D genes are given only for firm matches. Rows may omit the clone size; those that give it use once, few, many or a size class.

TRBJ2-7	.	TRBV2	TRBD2	TGTGCCAGCAGTGAAAGGAGCGGGGGCTCCTACGAGCAGTACTTC	CASSERSGGSYEQYF
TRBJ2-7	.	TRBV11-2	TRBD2	TGTGCCAGCAGCTTAGATCAGCGGGACTACGAGCAGTACTTC	CASSLDQRDYEQYF
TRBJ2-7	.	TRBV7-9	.	TGTGCCAGCAGCTTACCCGGGGATGGATACGAGCAGTACTTC	CASSLPGDGYEQYF
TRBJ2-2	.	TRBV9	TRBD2	TGTGCCAGCAGGACTAGCGGGAACACCGGGGAGCTGTTTTTT	CASRTSGNTGELFF
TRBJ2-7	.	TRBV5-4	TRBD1	TGTGCCAGCAGTCGACAGGGGGCTCGGAACGAGCAGTACTTC	CASSRQGARNEQYF
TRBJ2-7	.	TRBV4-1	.	TGCGCCAGCAGCCTTAGCGGTACCTCCTACGAGCAGTACTTC	CASSLSGTSYEQYF
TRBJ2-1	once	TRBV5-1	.	TGCGCCAGCAGCCCCGAGTCCCGAAGCTCCTACAATGAGCAGTTCTTC	CASSPESRSSYNEQFF
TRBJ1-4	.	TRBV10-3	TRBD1	TGTGCCATCAGTGATAAGGGGACAGTTGAAAAACTGTTTTTT	CAISDKGTVEKLFF
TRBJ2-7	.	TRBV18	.	TGTGCCAGCTCACCATTGACAGGTCTATCCGAGCAGTACTTC	CASSPLTGLSEQYF
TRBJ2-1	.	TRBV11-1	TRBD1	TGTGCCAGCAGATCCGGGACAGGCCCCTACAATGAGCAGTTCTTC	CASRSGTGPYNEQFF
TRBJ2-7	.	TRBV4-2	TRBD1	TGTGCCAGCAGCCAAGACAAACAAGGGACAGGGGTCTACGAGCAGTACTTC	CASSQDKQGTGVYEQYF
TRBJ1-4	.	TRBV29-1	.	TGCAGCGTTGTTTCTACTAATGAAAAACTGTTTTTT	CSVVSTNEKLFF
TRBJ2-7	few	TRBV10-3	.	TGTGCCATCAGGGCTGCAGTCCTCTACGAGCAGTACTTC	CAIRAAVLYEQYF
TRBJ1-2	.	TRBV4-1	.	TGCGCCAGCAGCCAAGATGGGGGGGTATACCGCGGCTATGGCTACACCTTC	CASSQDGGVYRGYGYTF
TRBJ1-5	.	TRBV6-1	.	TGTGCCAGCAGTGAGTCAGGGCTCCAGCCCCAGCATTTT	CASSESGLQPQHF
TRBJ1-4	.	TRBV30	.	TGTGCCTGGAGGCTCCGGACTAATGAAAAACTGTTTTTT	CAWRLRTNEKLFF
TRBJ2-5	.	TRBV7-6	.	TGTGCCAGCAGCTCCTCTTCGGGGGGCTTGGAGACCCAGTACTTC	CASSSSSGGLETQYF
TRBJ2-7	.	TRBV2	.	TGTGCCAGCAAATGGACAGCTTACGAGCAGTACTTC	CASKWTAYEQYF
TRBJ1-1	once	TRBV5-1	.	TGCGCCAGCAGCTCGGGGGGCAGGGCGAACACTGAAGCTTTCTTT	CASSSGGRANTEAFF
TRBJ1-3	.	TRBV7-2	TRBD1	TGTGCCAGCAGCTTGGTAGGGACAGGGACAAACACCATATATTTT	CASSLVGTGTNTIYF
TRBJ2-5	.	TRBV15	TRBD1	TGTGCCACCAGCACAAGGACAGGGCAAGAGACCCAGTACTTC	CATSTRTGQETQYF
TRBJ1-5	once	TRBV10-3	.	TGTGCCATCAGTGGGAGGGGCGGAGCGAATCAGCCCCAGCATTTT	CAISGRGGANQPQHF
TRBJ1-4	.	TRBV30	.	TGTGCCTGGCAAAAGGAGGATGAAAAACTGTTTTTT	CAWQKEDEKLFF
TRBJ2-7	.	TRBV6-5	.	TGTGCCAGCGCTAGGGCCGGGGGCTCCTACGAGCAGTACTTC	CASARAGGSYEQYF
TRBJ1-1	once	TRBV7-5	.	TGTGTCAGAAGCTCGGCAGGGGTCTCTGAAGCTTTCTTT	CVRSSAGVSEAFF
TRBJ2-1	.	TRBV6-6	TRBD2	TGTGCCAGCAGACGACTAGCGGGAGAGCAGTTCTTC	CASRRLAGEQFF
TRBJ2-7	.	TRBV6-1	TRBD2	TGTGCCAGCAGGGGACTAGCGGGCCAAGGCGAGCAGTACTTC	CASRGLAGQGEQYF
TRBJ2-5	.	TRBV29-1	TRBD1	TGCAGCGTTGATCCAGGACAGGGAGGAGAGACCCAGTACTTC	CSVDPGQGGETQYF
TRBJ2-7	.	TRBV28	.	TGTGCCAGCAGCCGAGGGGGGGTTAGCTCCTACGAGCAGTACTTC	CASSRGGVSSYEQYF
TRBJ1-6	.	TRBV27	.	TGTGCCAACACCCCGGACAGTCACTATAATTCACCCCTCCACTTT	CANTPDSHYNSPLHF
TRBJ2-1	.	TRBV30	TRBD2	TGTGCCTGGAGTGGACTAGCGGGAGTACCACATGAGCAGTTCTTC	CAWSGLAGVPHEQFF
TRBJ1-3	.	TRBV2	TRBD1	TGTGCCAGCAGACCAAGGACAGGGCCTGCCTCTGGAAACACCATATATTTT	CASRPRTGPASGNTIYF
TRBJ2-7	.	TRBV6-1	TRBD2	TGTGCCAGCAGTGACCTCGGACTAGCGGGAGAGGACGAGCAGTACTTC	CASSDLGLAGEDEQYF
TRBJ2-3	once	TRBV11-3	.	TGTGCCAGCAGCACCTTAAGGGGCTCGGATACGCAGTATTTT	CASSTLRGSDTQYF
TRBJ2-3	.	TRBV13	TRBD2	TGTGCCAGCAGCCACCGGACTAGCGGATTCACAGATACGCAGTATTTT	CASSHRTSGFTDTQYF
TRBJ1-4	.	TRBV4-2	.	TGTGCCAGCAGCCAAGATTCAGGGAGGGGAGAAAAACTGTTTTTT	CASSQDSGRGEKLFF
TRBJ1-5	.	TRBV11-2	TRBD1	TGTGCCAGCAGCTTAGATCGGGACAGAAATCAGCCCCAGCATTTT	CASSLDRDRNQPQHF
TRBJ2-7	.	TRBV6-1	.	TGTGCCAGCAGTAGACTCTCCTACGAGCAGTACTTC	CASSRLSYEQYF
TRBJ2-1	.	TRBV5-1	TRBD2	TGCGCCAGCAGCTCCGGAGAAAGCGGGGGGGCTAATGAGCAGTTCTTC	CASSSGESGGANEQFF
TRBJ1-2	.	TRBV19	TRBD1	TGTGCCAGTAGCTCAGGGGGCGCTGCTTACGGCTACACCTTC	CASSSGGAAYGYTF
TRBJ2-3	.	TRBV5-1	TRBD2	TGCGCCAGCAGCTACCGTCCTAGCGGCCGATATAGCACAGATACGCAGTATTTT	CASSYRPSGRYSTDTQYF
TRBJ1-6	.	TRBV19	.	TGTGCCAGTAGTATAAACAGGGCAAATTCACCCCTCCACTTT	CASSINRANSPLHF
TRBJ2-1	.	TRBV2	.	TGTGCCAGCACGTGGAGTTGGGACAATGAGCAGTTCTTC	CASTWSWDNEQFF
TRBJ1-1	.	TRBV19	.	TGTGCCAGTATGACGCACGGGGAGAACACTGAAGCTTTCTTT	CASMTHGENTEAFF
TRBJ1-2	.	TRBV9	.	TGTGCCAGCAGTGCCGGGGGGAACTATGGCTACACCTTC	CASSAGGNYGYTF
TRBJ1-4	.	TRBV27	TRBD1	TGTGCCAGCAGTTTGTACACAGGGGGCAGTGAAAAACTGTTTTTT	CASSLYTGGSEKLFF
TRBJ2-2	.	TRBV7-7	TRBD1	TGTGCCAGCAGCTTATTGGGACAGGGCACCGGGGAGCTGTTTTTT	CASSLLGQGTGELFF
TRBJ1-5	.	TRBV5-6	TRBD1	TGTGCCAGCAGCTTGGGGGGACAGGTGAATCAGCCCCAGCATTTT	CASSLGGQVNQPQHF
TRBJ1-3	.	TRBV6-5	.	TGTGCCAGCAGTTACGGGGCGATCCATTCTGGAAACACCATATATTTT	CASSYGAIHSGNTIYF
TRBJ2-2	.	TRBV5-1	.	TGCGCCAGCAGCACACCCGCGGGCACCGGGGAGCTGTTTTTT	CASSTPAGTGELFF
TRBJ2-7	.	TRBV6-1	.	TGTGCCAGCAGTCAAACAGATTACTACGAGCAGTACTTC	CASSQTDYYEQYF
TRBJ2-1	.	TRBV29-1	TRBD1	TGCAGCGTTCCCCTGCCCGGGACAGGGGATAATGAGCAGTTCTTC	CSVPLPGTGDNEQFF
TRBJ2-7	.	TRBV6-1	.	TGTGCCAGCAGTGGAGGGGCGGGGACCTACGAGCAGTACTTC	CASSGGAGTYEQYF
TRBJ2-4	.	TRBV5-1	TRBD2	TGCGCCAGCAGCTTGGAGTCTAGCGGGGGAGCCAAAAACATTCAGTACTTC	CASSLESSGGAKNIQYF